This T cell receptor beta chain appears in the sequencing data of a study of T-cell memory formation after mild COVID-19. Study outcomes and limitations: Pre-infection memory contained some responding clones, which suggested that cross-reactive memory had joined.

Details on this clonotype: What it recognizes is unknown.

TCRdb called the 5' RACE reads again in MiXCR, with one record for every CDR3 protein. Altogether roughly 110,000 distinct CDR3 sequences are present, 22% being singletons, with the ten largest covering approximately 40%. The CDR3 sequence is 12 residues long. Germline loops: CDR1 SQVTM, CDR2 ANQGSEA. Trimming removed 1 base from V and 4 bases from J, with 7 bases in between. Input material: PBMCs or a T cell subset sorted from them (not recorded which). This rearrangement joins TRBV29-1 to TRBJ1-2; no definite D call. This clonotype originated in a man younger than 35 who had mild COVID-19 (a few samples of this study predate the infection). Cell type and time point are not known. The CDR3 is CSVEASPYGYTF. CDR3 coding DNA: TGCAGCGTTGAAGCGTCTCCCTATGGCTACACCTTC. Complete variable domain (other parts from reference TRBV29-1 and TRBJ1-2): SAVISQKPSRDICQRGTSLTIQCQVDSQVTMMFWYRQQPGQSLTLIATANQGSEATYESGFVIDKFPISRPNLTFSTLTVSNMSPEDSSIYLCSVEASPYGYTFGSGTRLTVV.